This T cell receptor (beta chain) derives from a study of early stage breast cancer tumors. The overall study: ER+/PR+/HER2- status applied to about 80% of the 16 invasive breast tumors. The ER+/PR+/HER2- tumors included roughly eight ductal and a handful of lobular carcinomas. Study outcomes and limitations: Tumors had about 2.5-fold higher T cell density and higher clonality than adjacent normal breast tissue. Most shared enriched TCRB sequences were commonly generated ones.

A remark on this clone: Its antigen is not identified.

Libraries were prepared by immunoSEQ multiplex PCR; TCRdb keeps only in-frame clonotypes and omits some of them. The sample includes 51,000 or so clones, roughly 80% of them seen just once. CDR1 is SGHVS and CDR2 is FQNEAQ in the germline V gene. V gave up 4 bases and J gave up 9 bases, with 18 bases separating them. This CDR3 contains 14 residues. The sequence was collected from a person between 45 and 65 years old with breast cancer. Material for sequencing was blood. The chain carries TRBV7-8 and TRBJ2-5; no clear D gene. The CDR3 loop is CASSSTLGGGAQYF. CDR3 DNA: TGTGCCAGCAGCTCAACTCTGGGTGGTGGGGCCCAGTACTTC.